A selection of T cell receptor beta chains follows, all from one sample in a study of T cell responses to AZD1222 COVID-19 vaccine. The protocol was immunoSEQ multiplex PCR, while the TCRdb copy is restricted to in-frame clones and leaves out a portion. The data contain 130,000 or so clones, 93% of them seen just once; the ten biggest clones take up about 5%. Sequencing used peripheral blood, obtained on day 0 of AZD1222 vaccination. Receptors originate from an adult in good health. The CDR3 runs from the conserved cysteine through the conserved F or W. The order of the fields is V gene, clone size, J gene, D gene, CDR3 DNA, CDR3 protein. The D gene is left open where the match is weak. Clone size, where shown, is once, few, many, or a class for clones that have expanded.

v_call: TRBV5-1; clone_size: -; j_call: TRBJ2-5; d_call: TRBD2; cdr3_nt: TGCGCCAGCAGCTTTGGTATGAGCGGGAAAGAGACCCAGTACTTC; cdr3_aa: CASSFGMSGKETQYF
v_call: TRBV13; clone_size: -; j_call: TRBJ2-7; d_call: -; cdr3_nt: TGTGCCAGCAGCTCCCCCGGACGCGGCAGCCTAATCTCCTACGAGCAGTACTTC; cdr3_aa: CASSSPGRGSLISYEQYF
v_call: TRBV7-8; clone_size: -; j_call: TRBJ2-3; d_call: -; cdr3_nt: TGTGCCAGCAGCTACGGCCAGACAGATACGCAGTATTTT; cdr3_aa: CASSYGQTDTQYF
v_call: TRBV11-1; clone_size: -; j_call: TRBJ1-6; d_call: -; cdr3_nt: TGTGCCAGCAGCCGTGGTCTTAATTCACCCCTCCACTTT; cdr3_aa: CASSRGLNSPLHF
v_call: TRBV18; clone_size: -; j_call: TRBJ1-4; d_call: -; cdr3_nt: TGTGCCAGCTCACCACTTCAGGCTGAAAAACTGTTTTTT; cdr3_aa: CASSPLQAEKLFF
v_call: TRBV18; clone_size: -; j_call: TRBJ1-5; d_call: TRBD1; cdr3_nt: TGTGCCAGCTCACCACGGGAAAGGGGGCTTCATCAGCCCCAGCATTTT; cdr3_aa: CASSPRERGLHQPQHF
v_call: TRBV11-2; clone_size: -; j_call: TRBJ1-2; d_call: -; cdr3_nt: TGTGCCAGCAGCTTAGTTCCGGGGGCGGACTATGGCTACACCTTC; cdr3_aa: CASSLVPGADYGYTF
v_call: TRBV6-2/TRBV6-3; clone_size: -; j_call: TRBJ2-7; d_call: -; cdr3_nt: TGTGCCAGCAGTTCGGGTTGGGAGCAGTACTTC; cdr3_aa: CASSSGWEQYF
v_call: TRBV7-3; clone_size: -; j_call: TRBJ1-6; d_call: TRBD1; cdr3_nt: TGTGCCAGCAGCTTGCGACAGGGGAATAATTCACCCCTCCACTTT; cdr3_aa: CASSLRQGNNSPLHF
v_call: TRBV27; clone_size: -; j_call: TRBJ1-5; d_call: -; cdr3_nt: TGTGCCAGCGGTCTCACGGGTCAGCCCCAGCATTTT; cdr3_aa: CASGLTGQPQHF
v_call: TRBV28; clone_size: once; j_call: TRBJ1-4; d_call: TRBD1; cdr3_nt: TGTGCCAGCAGTGGGCAGGGGGCTCCCGAGGAAAAACTGTTTTTT; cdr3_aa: CASSGQGAPEEKLFF
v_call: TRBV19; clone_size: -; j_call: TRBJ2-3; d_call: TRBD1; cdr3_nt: TGTGCCAGTAGTATAGGGACAGGGTCTAGCACAGATACGCAGTATTTT; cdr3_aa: CASSIGTGSSTDTQYF
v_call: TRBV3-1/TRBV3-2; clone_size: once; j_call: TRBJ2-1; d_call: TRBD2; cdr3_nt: TGTGCCAGCAGCGGGGGACTAGCCTTGAAGGGTGAGCAGTTCTTC; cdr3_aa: CASSGGLALKGEQFF
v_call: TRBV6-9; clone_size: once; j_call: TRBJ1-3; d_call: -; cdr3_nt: TGTGCCAGCATCGCAACAGGGTCTCCTGGAAACACCATATATTTT; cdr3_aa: CASIATGSPGNTIYF
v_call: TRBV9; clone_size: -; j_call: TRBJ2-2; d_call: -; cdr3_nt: TGTGCCAGCAGCGCCCGGAGACGAGCCGGGAGTCACACCGGGGAGCTGTTTTTT; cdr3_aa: CASSARRRAGSHTGELFF
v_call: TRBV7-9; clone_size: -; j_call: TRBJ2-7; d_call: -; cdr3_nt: TGTGCCAGCAGCTTAGTCGCTACCCACGAGCAGTACTTC; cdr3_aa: CASSLVATHEQYF
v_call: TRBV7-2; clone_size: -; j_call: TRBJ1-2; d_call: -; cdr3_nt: TGTGCCAGCAGCTCCCTACACGGAAAACCCAACTATGGCTACACCTTC; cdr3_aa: CASSSLHGKPNYGYTF
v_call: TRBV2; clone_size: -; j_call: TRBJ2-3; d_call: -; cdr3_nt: TGTGCCAGCAGGCAGGGACCTGATACGCAGTATTTT; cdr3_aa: CASRQGPDTQYF
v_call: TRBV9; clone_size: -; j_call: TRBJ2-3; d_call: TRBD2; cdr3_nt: TGTGCCAGCAGCGTAGGCGGGAGGGTTGCAGATACGCAGTATTTT; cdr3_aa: CASSVGGRVADTQYF
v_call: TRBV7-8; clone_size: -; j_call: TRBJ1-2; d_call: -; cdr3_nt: TGTGCCAGCAGCTTAGTTGGAACAGGAGGTGACTACACCTTC; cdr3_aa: CASSLVGTGGDYTF
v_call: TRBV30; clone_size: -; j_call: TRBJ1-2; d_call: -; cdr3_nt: TGTGCCTGGAGACTATCTGGGGCAGCCTCGGGTGGCTACACCTTC; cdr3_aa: CAWRLSGAASGGYTF
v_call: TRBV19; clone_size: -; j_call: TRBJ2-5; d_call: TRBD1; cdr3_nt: TGTGCCAGTAGTACCTTCCATCCGGGACAGGGTAGCGAGACCCAGTACTTC; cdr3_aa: CASSTFHPGQGSETQYF
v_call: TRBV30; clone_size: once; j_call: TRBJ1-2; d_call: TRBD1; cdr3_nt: TGTGCCTGGAAAGTGACAGGGAACAAAACTAACTATGGCTACACCTTC; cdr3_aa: CAWKVTGNKTNYGYTF
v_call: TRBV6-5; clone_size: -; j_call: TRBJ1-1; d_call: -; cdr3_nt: TGTGCCAGCACTCGAGACAGGAACACTGAAGCTTTCTTT; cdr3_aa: CASTRDRNTEAFF
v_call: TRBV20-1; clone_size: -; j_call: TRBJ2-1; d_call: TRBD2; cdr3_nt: TGCAGTGCTAGTTTTGCGGGGGGCGACGCCTCCTACAATGAGCAGTTCTTC; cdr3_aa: CSASFAGGDASYNEQFF
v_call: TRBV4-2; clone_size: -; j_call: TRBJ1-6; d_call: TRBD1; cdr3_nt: TGTGCCAGCAGCCAATCTACAGGGGGAGGAAGTAATTCACCCCTCCACTTT; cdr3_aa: CASSQSTGGGSNSPLHF
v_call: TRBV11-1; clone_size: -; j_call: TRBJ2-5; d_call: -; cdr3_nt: TGTGCCAGCAGACTAGTCTGGGAAGAGACCCAGTACTTC; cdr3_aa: CASRLVWEETQYF
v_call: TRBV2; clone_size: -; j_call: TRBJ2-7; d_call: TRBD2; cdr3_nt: TGTGCCAGCAGGCGGGGGGGACTAGCGGGCGGCGAGCAGTACTTC; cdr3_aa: CASRRGGLAGGEQYF
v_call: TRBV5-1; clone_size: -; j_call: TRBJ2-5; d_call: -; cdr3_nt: TGCGCCAGCAGCTTGAATTGGGGGTCCCAAGAGACCCAGTACTTC; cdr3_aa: CASSLNWGSQETQYF
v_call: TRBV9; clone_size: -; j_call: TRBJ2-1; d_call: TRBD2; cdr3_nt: TGTGCCAGCAGCGCCCCGACTAGCGGGAGGGCGAATGAGCAGTTCTTC; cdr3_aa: CASSAPTSGRANEQFF
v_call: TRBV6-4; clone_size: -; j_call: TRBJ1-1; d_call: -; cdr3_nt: TGTGCCAACTCGACCACGAGAGGCGCTGAAGCTTTCTTT; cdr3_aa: CANSTTRGAEAFF
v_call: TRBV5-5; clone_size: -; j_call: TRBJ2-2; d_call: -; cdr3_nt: TGTGCCAGCAGCTTGGCCGGTGGACCCGGGGAGCTGTTTTTT; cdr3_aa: CASSLAGGPGELFF
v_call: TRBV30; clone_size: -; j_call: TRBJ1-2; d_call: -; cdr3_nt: TGTGCCTGGAGTCGAGGGCTGGACTATGGCTACACCTTC; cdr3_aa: CAWSRGLDYGYTF
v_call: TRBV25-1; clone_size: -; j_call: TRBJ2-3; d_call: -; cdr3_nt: TGTGCCAGCAGTGATCTAAATGAAGGGGATACGCAGTATTTT; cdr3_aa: CASSDLNEGDTQYF
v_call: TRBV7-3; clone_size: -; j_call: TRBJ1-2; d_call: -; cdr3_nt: TGTGCCAGCAGAGAGGACGCCATGGGGGGCTACACCTTC; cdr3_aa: CASREDAMGGYTF
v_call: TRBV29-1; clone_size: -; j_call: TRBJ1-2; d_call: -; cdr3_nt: TGCAGCGTTGAAACGGGTCAACCTAACTATGGCTACACCTTC; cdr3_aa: CSVETGQPNYGYTF
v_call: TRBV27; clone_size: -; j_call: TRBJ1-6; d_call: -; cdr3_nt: TGTGCCAGCAGTCCTCTCGGGGATTCACCCCTCCACTTT; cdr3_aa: CASSPLGDSPLHF
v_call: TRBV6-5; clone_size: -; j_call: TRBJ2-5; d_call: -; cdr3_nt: TGTGCCAGCAGGGGGGTCGGGGCAGAGACCCAGTACTTC; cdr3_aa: CASRGVGAETQYF
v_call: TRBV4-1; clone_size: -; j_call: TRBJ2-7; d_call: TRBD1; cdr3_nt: TGCGCCAGCAGCCAAGGAGACAGGGGTGTCGAGCAGTACTTC; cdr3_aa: CASSQGDRGVEQYF
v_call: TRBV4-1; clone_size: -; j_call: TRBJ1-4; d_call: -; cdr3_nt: TGCGCCAGCAGCCAAGATTTTAGTGAAAAACTGTTTTTT; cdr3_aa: CASSQDFSEKLFF
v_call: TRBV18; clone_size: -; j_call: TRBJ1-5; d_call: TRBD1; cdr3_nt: TGTGCCAGCTCAGGGACAGGGGGCTCTCAGCCCCAGCATTTT; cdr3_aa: CASSGTGGSQPQHF
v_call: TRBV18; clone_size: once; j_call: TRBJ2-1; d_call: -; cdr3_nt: TGTGCCAGCTCACCGAACCATAGTTACAATGAGCAGTTCTTC; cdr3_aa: CASSPNHSYNEQFF
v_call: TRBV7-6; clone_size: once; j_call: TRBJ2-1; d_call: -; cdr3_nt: TGTGCGGCGGGCAGCTACAATGAGCAGTTCTTC; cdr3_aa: CAAGSYNEQFF
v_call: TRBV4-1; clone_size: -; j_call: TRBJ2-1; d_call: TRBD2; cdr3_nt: TGCGCCAGCAGCCAGGACCCGGGACTAGCGGGGGGGTCGGATGAGCAGTTCTTC; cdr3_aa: CASSQDPGLAGGSDEQFF
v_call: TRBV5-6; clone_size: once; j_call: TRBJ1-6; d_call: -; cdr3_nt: TGTGCCAGCAGGGCCGAAAACTATAATTCACCCCTCCACTTT; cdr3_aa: CASRAENYNSPLHF
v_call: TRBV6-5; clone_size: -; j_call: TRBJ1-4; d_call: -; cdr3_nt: TGTGCCAGCAGGGTTGGAGGAGTTAATGAAAAACTGTTTTTT; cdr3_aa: CASRVGGVNEKLFF
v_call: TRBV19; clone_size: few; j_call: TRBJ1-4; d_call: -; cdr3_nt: TGTGCCAGTAGTATCGCCAGGGCGTGGTGGCTACCTCGAGGGACTAATGAAAAACTGTTTTTT; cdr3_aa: CASSIARAWWLPRGTNEKLFF
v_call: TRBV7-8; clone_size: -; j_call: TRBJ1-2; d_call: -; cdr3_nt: TGTGCCAGCAGCTTAGGGACTCCTCATGGCTACACCTTC; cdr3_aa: CASSLGTPHGYTF